A selection of T cell receptor beta chains follows, all from one sample in a study of blood T cell repertoires in COVID-19. Sequenced by immunoSEQ multiplex PCR; TCRdb stores in-frame clones only, minus some. The data contain about 430,000 clones, around 90% of them singletons. The sample comprised peripheral blood. The source of these receptors is a man younger than 30 with COVID-19, enrolled during active disease. The CDR3 runs from the conserved cysteine through the conserved F or W. The D gene is left open where the match is weak. A clone size is listed for some rows: how often the clone was seen (once, few, many), or a class if it is expanded.

J gene | D gene | clone size | V gene | CDR3 DNA | CDR3 protein
TRBJ2-1 | . | . | TRBV7-9 | TGTGCCAGCAGCCCCCCTCCCCGTGAGCAGTTCTTC | CASSPPPREQFF
TRBJ1-6 | . | . | TRBV6-5 | TGTGCCAGCAGTTACTCCGTAAGCTCACCCCTCCACTTT | CASSYSVSSPLHF
TRBJ2-7 | TRBD2 | . | TRBV7-9 | TGTGCCAGCAGCCTAACAGCGGGGGTGCAGTACTTC | CASSLTAGVQYF
TRBJ2-2 | TRBD2 | once | TRBV10-2 | TGCGCCAGCAGGGAGATAGCGGGGAACACCGGGGAGCTGTTTTTT | CASREIAGNTGELFF
TRBJ2-3 | . | . | TRBV18 | TGTGCCAGCTCACTTTCCTCAGGGGGGAGTGGAGATACGCAGTATTTT | CASSLSSGGSGDTQYF
TRBJ2-7 | TRBD1 | once | TRBV12-3/TRBV12-4 | TGTGCCAGCAGTAGGACAGGCAGCGAGCAGTACTTC | CASSRTGSEQYF
TRBJ1-2 | . | . | TRBV5-1 | TGCGCCAGCAGCTTGCAGACAGAAAACTATGGCTACACCTTC | CASSLQTENYGYTF
TRBJ2-3 | TRBD1 | . | TRBV7-9 | TGTGCCAGCAGCTCGGGACAGGGAGGAAGCACAGATACGCAGTATTTT | CASSSGQGGSTDTQYF
TRBJ2-6 | . | once | TRBV19 | TGTGCCAGTAGTATAGAGTTGGGCGTTTTCTCTGGGGCCAACGTCCTGACTTTC | CASSIELGVFSGANVLTF
TRBJ2-5 | TRBD1 | . | TRBV5-5 | TGTGCCAGCAGCTCGCGGACAGGCGTTCAAGAGACCCAGTACTTC | CASSSRTGVQETQYF
TRBJ2-2 | . | . | TRBV7-9 | TGTGCCAGCAGCCAAACCCGGGACATTTACACCGGGGAGCTGTTTTTT | CASSQTRDIYTGELFF
TRBJ1-5 | TRBD1 | . | TRBV27 | TGTGCCAGCACCTCCTCAGGGACAGCAAATCAGCCCCAGCATTTT | CASTSSGTANQPQHF
TRBJ1-3 | . | . | TRBV4-1 | TGCGCCAGCAGCCAAGCCCGGGGGGCCTCTGGAAACACCATATATTTT | CASSQARGASGNTIYF
TRBJ2-5 | . | . | TRBV2 | TGTGCCAGCAGTGAAGCTCCCCCTAACCCGGGGACACTTCAAGAGACCCAGTACTTC | CASSEAPPNPGTLQETQYF
TRBJ2-1 | TRBD2 | . | TRBV11-3 | TGTGCCAGCAGCACGGGGGGGGAGCAGTTCTTC | CASSTGGEQFF
TRBJ2-1 | . | once | TRBV7-2 | TGTGCCAGCAGCTTAGTTAGTACCGGCTCCTACAATGAGCAGTTCTTC | CASSLVSTGSYNEQFF
TRBJ1-1 | TRBD1 | . | TRBV3-1/TRBV3-2 | TGTGCCAGCAGCCAGCGCCGACAGGGGGTCGCCACTGAAGCTTTCTTT | CASSQRRQGVATEAFF
TRBJ2-3 | . | few | TRBV15 | TGTGCCACCAGCAGGGGAGAGAAGGACACAGATACGCAGTATTTT | CATSRGEKDTDTQYF
TRBJ2-7 | TRBD2 | once | TRBV12-5 | TGTGCTAGTGGTTTGGAGGGACTAGCGGGCTACGAGCAGTACTTC | CASGLEGLAGYEQYF
TRBJ2-5 | . | . | TRBV13 | TGTGCCAGCAGCTCGGAGCGTGGGGGGGCCTACCAAGAGACCCAGTACTTC | CASSSERGGAYQETQYF
TRBJ2-7 | . | . | TRBV4-1 | TGCGCCAGCAGCCAAACGGGACTGAACTACGAGCAGTACTTC | CASSQTGLNYEQYF
TRBJ1-2 | . | . | TRBV24-1 | TGTGCCACCAGTGATTTTCACACGGGGTTCCTTAACTATGGCTACACCTTC | CATSDFHTGFLNYGYTF
TRBJ1-5 | . | . | TRBV7-6 | TGTGCCAGCAGCCCTAAGGCGGGAGATCAGCCCCAGCATTTT | CASSPKAGDQPQHF
TRBJ2-1 | . | . | TRBV4-1 | TGCGCCAGCAGCCAAGTTATAGGACAGAATGAGCAGTTCTTC | CASSQVIGQNEQFF
TRBJ2-5 | TRBD1 | . | TRBV5-1 | TGCGCCAGCAGGGAGGACAGGAGACACCAAGAGACCCAGTACTTC | CASREDRRHQETQYF
TRBJ1-5 | . | . | TRBV4-1 | TGCGCCAGCAGCCAAGATTCAGGCTTGCCCCAGCATTTT | CASSQDSGLPQHF
TRBJ2-7 | TRBD2 | . | TRBV6-5 | TGTGCCAGCAGGCTAGCGGGTACCTACGAGCAGTACTTC | CASRLAGTYEQYF
TRBJ2-1 | . | . | TRBV3-1/TRBV3-2 | TGTGCCAGCAGCCAATCCTCCAATGAGCAGTTCTTC | CASSQSSNEQFF